This TCR beta chain was identified during a study of T cell responses to AZD1222 COVID-19 vaccine. Turning to this clone: What it binds is unknown.

Only in-frame clones appear in the TCRdb table, and some are missing; sequencing was by immunoSEQ multiplex PCR. The repertoire consists of under 150,000 clones, with approximately 90% occurring once and the leading ten covering 8.4%. Points from the study as a whole: Across spike, vaccine-associated CD4 TCRs were found, dominant at 160-218 and 743-854.

This CDR3 has 13 amino acids. Between the trimmed V and J ends, which lost 6 bases and 2 bases, there was a span of 11 bases. The germline V gene encodes CDR1 MNHEY and CDR2 SMNVEV (reference sequence). The receptor's source is an adult in good health. This chain joins TRBV27 and TRBJ2-7; D possibly corresponds to TRBD2 (5 bases). Here the sequenced sample was peripheral blood, taken on day 0 of AZD1222 vaccination. The CDR3 is CASRRPGTYEQYF. The CDR3 region has the DNA TGTGCCAGCAGACGACCGGGAACCTACGAGCAGTACTTC.